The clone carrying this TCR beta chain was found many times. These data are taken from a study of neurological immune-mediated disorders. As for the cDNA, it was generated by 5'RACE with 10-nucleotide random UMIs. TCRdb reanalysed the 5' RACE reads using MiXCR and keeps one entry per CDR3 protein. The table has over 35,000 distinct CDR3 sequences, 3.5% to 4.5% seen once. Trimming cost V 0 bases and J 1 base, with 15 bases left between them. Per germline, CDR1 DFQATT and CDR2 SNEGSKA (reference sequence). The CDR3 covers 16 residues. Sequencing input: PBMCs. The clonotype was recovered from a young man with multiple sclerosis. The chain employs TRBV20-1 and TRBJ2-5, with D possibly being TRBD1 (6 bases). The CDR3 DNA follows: TGCAGTGCTAGAGATACGTGGCAGGGGCCCCAAGAGACCCAGTACTTC. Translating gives CSARDTWQGPQETQYF.